This T cell receptor beta chain appears in the sequencing data of a study of cytomegalovirus exposure and HLA in healthy donors. The CDR3 sequence is 15 residues long. Germline V gene lookup returns CDR1 LNHDA and CDR2 SQIVND (reference sequence). V was pared by 3 bases and J by 0 bases, with 9 bases between. Vbeta (60) and Jbeta (13) primers were used in the PCR. The repertoire was sequenced with immunoSEQ multiplex PCR; TCRdb's copy has only in-frame clones and lacks some. The data show approximately 70,000 clones, approximately 70% seen once. Overall study results and limits: Highly shared variants forming one cluster were likely a sequencing artifact.

With respect to this clone: Its antigen is still unknown.

This sequence was found in a woman aged 45 to 65 in good health and CMV-seropositive. Sequenced sample: PBMCs. This chain links TRBV19 with TRBJ2-1, with D uncertain. The CDR3 here is CASSILESSYNEQFF. CDR3 in DNA: TGTGCCAGTAGTATTCTAGAGAGCTCCTACAATGAGCAGTTCTTC.